The rows below give T cell receptor beta chains drawn from one sample of a study of spatial heterogeneity in lung cancer. TCRdb re-derived calls from the 5' RACE reads in MiXCR, one entry per CDR3 protein. Here the sample spans 20,000 to 30,000 distinct CDR3 sequences, under 10% being singletons. The source material was lung tumor tissue, sampled at surgery. These receptors originate from a male donor with early-stage non-small cell lung cancer. CDR3s include the opening cysteine and the closing phenylalanine or tryptophan. The D gene is left open where the match is weak. Expanded clones are given a class, and other clones once, few, many or no size at all.

CDR3 DNA	CDR3 protein	J gene	D gene	clone size	CDR3 length	V gene
TGTGCTAGTGGGGGCCCAGGTAACAATGAGCAGTTCTTC	CASGGPGNNEQFF	TRBJ2-1	.	many	13	TRBV12-5
TGTGCCAGCAGCCGAGACACAGATCAGCCCCAGCATTTT	CASSRDTDQPQHF	TRBJ1-5	.	.	13	TRBV7-3
TGTGCCAGCAGCCAAGCTGGCGGGAGCCGGGAGACCCAGTACTTC	CASSQAGGSRETQYF	TRBJ2-5	TRBD2	many	15	TRBV4-2
TGTGCCAGCAGCTTGGATCTAGCGGTGGCCAAAAACATTCAGTACTTC	CASSLDLAVAKNIQYF	TRBJ2-4	TRBD2	.	16	TRBV5-4
TGTGCCAGCAGCCCGGACAGGGGGCACCTTTCACCCCTCCACTTT	CASSPDRGHLSPLHF	TRBJ1-6	TRBD1	many	15	TRBV6-5
TGTGCCAGCACCCGGACAGCTAACTATGGCTACACCTTC	CASTRTANYGYTF	TRBJ1-2	.	few	13	TRBV6-5
TGTGCCAGCGGGGGCGATTATGGCTACACCTTC	CASGGDYGYTF	TRBJ1-2	.	many	11	TRBV7-8
TGTGCCAGCAGCTTAGGGACAGGAAAAGTCACAGATACGCAGTATTTT	CASSLGTGKVTDTQYF	TRBJ2-3	TRBD1	.	16	TRBV7-9
TGTGCCAGCAGCCCCACAAACAAGAACACTGAAGCTTTCTTT	CASSPTNKNTEAFF	TRBJ1-1	.	few	14	TRBV6-6
TGCGCCAGCAGCTTGAGGACAGGGAACACTGAAGCTTTCTTT	CASSLRTGNTEAFF	TRBJ1-1	TRBD1	.	14	TRBV5-1
TGTGCCAGCAGCTTAGATGGACAGGGTTACTACAATGAGCAGTTCTTC	CASSLDGQGYYNEQFF	TRBJ2-1	TRBD1	few	16	TRBV7-9
TGCGCCAGCAGCTCCTTAGACGGAGATTCACCCCTCCACTTT	CASSSLDGDSPLHF	TRBJ1-6	.	few	14	TRBV5-1
TGTGCCAGCAGGGCCCCTCCGGGACAGCCCTACGAGCAGTACTTC	CASRAPPGQPYEQYF	TRBJ2-7	TRBD1	many	15	TRBV6-2/TRBV6-3
TGTGCCAGCAGCCAAAAGCCGGGACTGAAAGCTTTCTTT	CASSQKPGLKAFF	TRBJ1-1	.	few	13	TRBV14
TGTGCCAGCAGTGGTCTGGGGTCTGTCCAAGAGACCCAGTACTTC	CASSGLGSVQETQYF	TRBJ2-5	.	.	15	TRBV6-5
TGTGCCAGTAGTATACTGTTCCGGGACAGGGGGAGCACAGATACGCAGTATTTT	CASSILFRDRGSTDTQYF	TRBJ2-3	TRBD1	many	18	TRBV19
TGCAGCGTTCAGGAGAGGGAAGATTCACCCCTCCACTTT	CSVQEREDSPLHF	TRBJ1-6	.	many	13	TRBV29-1
TGCGCCAGCAGCTATCCCCAAGAGACCCAGTACTTC	CASSYPQETQYF	TRBJ2-5	.	few	12	TRBV5-1
TGTGCCAGCTCACCAAGGGGGGGGAAATCAAGAGCTTTCTTT	CASSPRGGKSRAFF	TRBJ1-1	.	.	14	TRBV25-1
TGCAGTGCTCCCCAGTCGGGACAACCGCACTATGGCTACACCTTC	CSAPQSGQPHYGYTF	TRBJ1-2	.	medium-sized	15	TRBV20-1
TGTGCCAGCAGCTTAATTGTCGCCGGGGCGCTCACAGATACGCAGTATTTT	CASSLIVAGALTDTQYF	TRBJ2-3	.	medium-sized	17	TRBV7-2
TGTGCCAGCAGCGCCACCCAGGGAGGCGATACGCAGTATTTT	CASSATQGGDTQYF	TRBJ2-3	.	few	14	TRBV5-6
TGTGCCAGCAGTGCCCAGATGAACACTGAAGCTTTCTTT	CASSAQMNTEAFF	TRBJ1-1	.	few	13	TRBV6-2/TRBV6-3
TGTGCCAGCAGCTTGAGTAATCGACTATCCACATATGAGCAGTTCTTC	CASSLSNRLSTYEQFF	TRBJ2-1	.	many	16	TRBV5-4
TGTGCCAGCAGCTGGGTATCGGCGCCTGGGGCCAACGTCCTGACTTTC	CASSWVSAPGANVLTF	TRBJ2-6	.	medium-sized	16	TRBV7-9
TGTGCCAGCAGTGCCCGGGGGGGCCGGACAGATACGCAGTATTTT	CASSARGGRTDTQYF	TRBJ2-3	TRBD2	many	15	TRBV6-4
TGTGCCAGCAGTTTAAGGGGCGGGAGCACCGGGGAGCTGTTTTTT	CASSLRGGSTGELFF	TRBJ2-2	TRBD2	many	15	TRBV12-3/TRBV12-4
TGTGCCAGCTCACCACCGGGTCAAGAGACCCAGTACTTC	CASSPPGQETQYF	TRBJ2-5	.	.	13	TRBV18
TGTGCCAGCAGTTACTCGTTCGGGTCCGAGCAGTACTTC	CASSYSFGSEQYF	TRBJ2-7	.	.	13	TRBV6-5
TGTGCCAGCAGTTTAGGCAGGTCGACCTACAATGAGCAGTTCTTC	CASSLGRSTYNEQFF	TRBJ2-1	.	many	15	TRBV27
TGTGCCAGCAGCCTTGGACTAGCTGGGGAGACCCAGTACTTC	CASSLGLAGETQYF	TRBJ2-5	TRBD2	many	14	TRBV7-9
TGTGCCAGCAGCCCCGGGCCTAACACCGGGGAGCTGTTTTTT	CASSPGPNTGELFF	TRBJ2-2	.	many	14	TRBV3-1
TGTGCCAGCAGCCAATCCCGAGGGGAAACCTTGAGCACTGAAGCTTTCTTT	CASSQSRGETLSTEAFF	TRBJ1-1	.	many	17	TRBV4-2
TGTGCCAGCAGCGCCGGGACTCCTAGCTCCTACGAGCAGTACTTC	CASSAGTPSSYEQYF	TRBJ2-7	.	many	15	TRBV9
TGTGCCAGCAGCGCCCAAGAGACCCAGTACTTC	CASSAQETQYF	TRBJ2-5	.	.	11	TRBV9
TGTGCCAGCGAGTCTGCCGGGGCCAACGTCCTGACTTTC	CASESAGANVLTF	TRBJ2-6	.	many	13	TRBV5-6
TGTGCCAGTAGTATTTTGGGCTACAATGAGCAGTTCTTC	CASSILGYNEQFF	TRBJ2-1	.	many	13	TRBV19
TGTGCCAGCAGCCATCTCGGGAGTATCGGTGAGCAGTTCTTC	CASSHLGSIGEQFF	TRBJ2-1	.	many	14	TRBV3-1
TGTGCCAGCAGCCAAGAACGGGATTTCTCTAGCAATCAGCCCCAGCATTTT	CASSQERDFSSNQPQHF	TRBJ1-5	.	many	17	TRBV3-2
TGTGCCAGCAGTTACTTGGGGACAGGGGGCAATGAGCAGTTCTTC	CASSYLGTGGNEQFF	TRBJ2-1	TRBD1	many	15	TRBV6-2/TRBV6-3
TGTGCCAGCAGTATCCCAGGGACCCAAGAGACCCAGTACTTC	CASSIPGTQETQYF	TRBJ2-5	.	medium-sized	14	TRBV12-3/TRBV12-4
TGTGCCAGCAGTTTCGACAGGGGAAATCAGCCCCAGCATTTT	CASSFDRGNQPQHF	TRBJ1-5	TRBD1	many	14	TRBV6-2/TRBV6-3
TGCAGTGCAACGGCGGGGGGCTACAATGAGCAGTTCTTC	CSATAGGYNEQFF	TRBJ2-1	TRBD2	once	13	TRBV20-1
TGTGCCTGGAACGGGGCAGGGGGAAGCACAGATACGCAGTATTTT	CAWNGAGGSTDTQYF	TRBJ2-3	TRBD1	.	15	TRBV30
TGTGCCAGCAGCGACCAACAGGGGGCTCGGAACACCGGGGAGCTGTTTTTT	CASSDQQGARNTGELFF	TRBJ2-2	TRBD1	many	17	TRBV9
TGTGCCAGCAGTTACTCGATCCAGGGAAGGTACGAGCAGTACTTC	CASSYSIQGRYEQYF	TRBJ2-7	.	many	15	TRBV6-5
TGTGCCAGCAGTTTCAACTCCTACGAGCAGTACTTC	CASSFNSYEQYF	TRBJ2-7	.	medium-sized	12	TRBV12-3/TRBV12-4
TGTGCCAGCAGTTGGTGGACAGGGAAAAGCACAGATACGCAGTATTTT	CASSWWTGKSTDTQYF	TRBJ2-3	TRBD1	few	16	TRBV28
TGTGCCAGCAGCCGAGTGACGGAAGGTTGGAACACCATATATTTT	CASSRVTEGWNTIYF	TRBJ1-3	.	.	15	TRBV7-8